This TCR beta chain was observed in a study of monozygotic twins with inflammatory bowel disease. TCRdb reanalyzed the 5' RACE reads, giving one entry per CDR3 protein sequence and no DNA. The listing contains around 400,000 distinct CDR3 sequences. Germline assignment: CDR1 SGHTA and CDR2 FQGNSA. This CDR3 is built from 13 residues. The chain carries TRBV7-2 and TRBJ2-5; the TCRdb call, TRBD2, lacks DNA for checking. This receptor was taken from a human donor with ulcerative colitis or Crohn's disease, or a healthy co-twin of an affected twin (not recorded which). The sample comprised blood. This chain's CDR3 is CASSLFSGETQYF.